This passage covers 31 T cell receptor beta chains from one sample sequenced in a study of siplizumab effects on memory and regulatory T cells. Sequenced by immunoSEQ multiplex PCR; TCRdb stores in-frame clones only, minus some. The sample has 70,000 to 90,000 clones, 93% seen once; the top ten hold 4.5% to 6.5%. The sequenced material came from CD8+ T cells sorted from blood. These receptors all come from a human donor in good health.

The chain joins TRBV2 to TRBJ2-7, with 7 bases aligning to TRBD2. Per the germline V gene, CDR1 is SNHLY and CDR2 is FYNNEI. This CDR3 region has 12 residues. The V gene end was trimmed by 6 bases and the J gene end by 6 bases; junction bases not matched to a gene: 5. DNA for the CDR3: TGTGCCAGCAGCCAACTAGCGCGCGAGCAGTACTTC. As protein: CASSQLAREQYF.

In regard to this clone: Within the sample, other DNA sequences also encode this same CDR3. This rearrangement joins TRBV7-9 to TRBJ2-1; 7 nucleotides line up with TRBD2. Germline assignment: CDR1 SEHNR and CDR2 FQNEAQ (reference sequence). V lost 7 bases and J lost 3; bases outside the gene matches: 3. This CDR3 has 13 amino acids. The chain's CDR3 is CASTPGGYNEQFF. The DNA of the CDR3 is TGTGCCAGCACGCCGGGGGGCTACAATGAGCAGTTCTTC.

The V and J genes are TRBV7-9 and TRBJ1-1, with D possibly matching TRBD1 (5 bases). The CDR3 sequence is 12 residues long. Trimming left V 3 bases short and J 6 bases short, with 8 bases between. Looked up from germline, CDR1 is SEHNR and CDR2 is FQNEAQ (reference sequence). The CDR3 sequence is CASSFQGAEAFF. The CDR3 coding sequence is TGTGCCAGCAGCTTTCAGGGCGCTGAAGCTTTCTTT.

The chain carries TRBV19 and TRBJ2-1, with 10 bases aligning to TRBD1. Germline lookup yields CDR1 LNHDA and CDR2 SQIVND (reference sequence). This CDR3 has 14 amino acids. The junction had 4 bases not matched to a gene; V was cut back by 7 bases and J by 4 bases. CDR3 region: CASNMDRGYNEQFF. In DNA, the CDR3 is TGTGCCAGTAATATGGACAGGGGGTACAATGAGCAGTTCTTC.

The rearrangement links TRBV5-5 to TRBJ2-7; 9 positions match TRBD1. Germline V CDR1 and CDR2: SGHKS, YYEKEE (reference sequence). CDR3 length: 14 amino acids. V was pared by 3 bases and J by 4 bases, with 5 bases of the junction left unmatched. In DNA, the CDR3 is TGTGCCAGCAGCTCTACGGACAGGGGTTACGAGCAGTACTTC. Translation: CASSSTDRGYEQYF.

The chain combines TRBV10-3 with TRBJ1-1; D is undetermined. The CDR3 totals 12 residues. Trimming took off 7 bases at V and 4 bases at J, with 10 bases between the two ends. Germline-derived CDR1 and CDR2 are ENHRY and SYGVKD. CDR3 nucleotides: TGTGCCATCACGCGAGGTGGCACTGAAGCTTTCTTT. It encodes CAITRGGTEAFF.

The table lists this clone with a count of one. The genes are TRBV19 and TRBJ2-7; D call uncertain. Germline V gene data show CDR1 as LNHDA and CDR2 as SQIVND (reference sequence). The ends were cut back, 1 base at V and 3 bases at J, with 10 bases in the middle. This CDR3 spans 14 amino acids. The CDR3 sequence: CASSIGPLGYEQYF. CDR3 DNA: TGTGCCAGTAGTATAGGGCCCCTGGGCTACGAGCAGTACTTC.

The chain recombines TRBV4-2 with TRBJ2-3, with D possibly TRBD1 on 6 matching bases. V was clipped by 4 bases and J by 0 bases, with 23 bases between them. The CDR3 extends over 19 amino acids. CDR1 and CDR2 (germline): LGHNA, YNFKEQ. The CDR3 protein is CASSPGVIVTASSTDTQYF. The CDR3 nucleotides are TGTGCCAGCAGCCCAGGGGTAATAGTTACCGCCTCTAGCACAGATACGCAGTATTTT.

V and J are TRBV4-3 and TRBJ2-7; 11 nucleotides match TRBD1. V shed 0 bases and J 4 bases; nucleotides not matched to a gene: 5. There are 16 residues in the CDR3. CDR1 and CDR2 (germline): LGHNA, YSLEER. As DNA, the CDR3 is TGCGCCAGCAGCCAAGAAAGGACAGGGGGCAGGTACGAGCAGTACTTC. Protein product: CASSQERTGGRYEQYF.

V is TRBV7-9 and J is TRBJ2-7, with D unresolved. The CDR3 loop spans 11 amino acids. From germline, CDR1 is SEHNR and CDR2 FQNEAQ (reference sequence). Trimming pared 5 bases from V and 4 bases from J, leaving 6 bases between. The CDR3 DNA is TGTGCCAGCAGCCTGAATTACGAGCAGTACTTC. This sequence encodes CASSLNYEQYF.

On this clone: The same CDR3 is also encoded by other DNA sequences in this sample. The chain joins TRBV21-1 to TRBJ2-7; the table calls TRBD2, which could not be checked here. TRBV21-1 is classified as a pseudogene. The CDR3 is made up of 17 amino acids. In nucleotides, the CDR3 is TGTGCCAGCAGCAAAATTATGTTAGGAGATTGTGGGTACGAGCAGTACTTC. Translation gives CASSKIMLGDCGYEQYF.

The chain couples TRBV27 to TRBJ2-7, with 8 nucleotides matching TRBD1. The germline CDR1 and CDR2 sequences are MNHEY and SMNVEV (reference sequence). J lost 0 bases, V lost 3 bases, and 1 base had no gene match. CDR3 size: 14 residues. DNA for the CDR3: TGTGCCAGCAGTTTCGGACAGGGCTCCTACGAGCAGTACTTC. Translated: CASSFGQGSYEQYF.

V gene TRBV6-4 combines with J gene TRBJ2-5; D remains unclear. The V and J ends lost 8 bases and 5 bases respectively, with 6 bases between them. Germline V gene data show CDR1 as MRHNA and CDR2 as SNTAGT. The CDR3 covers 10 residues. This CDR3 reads CASDRETQYF. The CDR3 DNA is TGTGCCAGCGACCGGGAGACCCAGTACTTC.

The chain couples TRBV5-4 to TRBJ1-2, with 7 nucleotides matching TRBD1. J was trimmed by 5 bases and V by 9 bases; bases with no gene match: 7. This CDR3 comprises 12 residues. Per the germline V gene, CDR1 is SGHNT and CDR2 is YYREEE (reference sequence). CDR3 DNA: TGTGCCACCCTCCGACAGGGATATGGCTACACCTTC. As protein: CATLRQGYGYTF.

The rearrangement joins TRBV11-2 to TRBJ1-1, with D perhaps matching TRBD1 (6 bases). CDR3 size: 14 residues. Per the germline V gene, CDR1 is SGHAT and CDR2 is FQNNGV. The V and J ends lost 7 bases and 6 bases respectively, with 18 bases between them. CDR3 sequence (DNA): TGTGCCAGCAACTATCAGACAGGAAGCTCTGAAGCTTTCTTT. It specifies CASNYQTGSSEAFF.

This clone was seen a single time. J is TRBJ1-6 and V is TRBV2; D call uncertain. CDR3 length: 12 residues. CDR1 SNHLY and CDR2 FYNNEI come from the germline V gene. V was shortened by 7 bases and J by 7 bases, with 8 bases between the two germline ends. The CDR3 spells CASNEGNSPLHF. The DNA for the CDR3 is TGTGCCAGCAACGAGGGAAATTCACCCCTCCACTTT.

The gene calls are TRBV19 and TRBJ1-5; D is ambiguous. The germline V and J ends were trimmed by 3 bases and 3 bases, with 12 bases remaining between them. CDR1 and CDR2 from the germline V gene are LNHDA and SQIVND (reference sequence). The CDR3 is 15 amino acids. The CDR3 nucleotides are TGTGCCAGTAGTATTGGGTACTCTGCCAATCAGCCCCAGCATTTT. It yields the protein CASSIGYSANQPQHF.

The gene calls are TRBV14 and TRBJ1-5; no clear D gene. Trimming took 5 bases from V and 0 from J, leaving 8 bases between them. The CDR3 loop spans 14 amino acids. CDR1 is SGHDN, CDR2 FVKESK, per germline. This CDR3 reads CASSTLGSNQPQHF. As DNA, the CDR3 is TGTGCCAGCAGCACCCTCGGTAGCAATCAGCCCCAGCATTTT.

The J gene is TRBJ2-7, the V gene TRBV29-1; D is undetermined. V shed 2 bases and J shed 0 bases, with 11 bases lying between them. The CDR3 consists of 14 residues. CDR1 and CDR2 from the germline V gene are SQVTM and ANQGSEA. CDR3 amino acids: CSVEYESSSYEQYF. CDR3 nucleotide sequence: TGCAGCGTTGAATATGAGTCGAGCTCCTACGAGCAGTACTTC.

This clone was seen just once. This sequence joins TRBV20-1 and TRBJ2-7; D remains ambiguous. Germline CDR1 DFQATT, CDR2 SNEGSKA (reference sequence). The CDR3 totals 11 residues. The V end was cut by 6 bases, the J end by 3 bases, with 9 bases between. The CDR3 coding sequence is TGCAGTGCGGGCACCTACTACGAGCAGTACTTC. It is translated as CSAGTYYEQYF.

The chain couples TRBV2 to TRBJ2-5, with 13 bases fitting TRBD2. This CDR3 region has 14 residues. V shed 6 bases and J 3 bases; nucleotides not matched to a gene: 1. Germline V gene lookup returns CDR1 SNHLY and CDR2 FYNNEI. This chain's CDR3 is CASRGTSGEETQYF. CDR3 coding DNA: TGTGCCAGCAGGGGGACTAGCGGGGAAGAGACCCAGTACTTC.

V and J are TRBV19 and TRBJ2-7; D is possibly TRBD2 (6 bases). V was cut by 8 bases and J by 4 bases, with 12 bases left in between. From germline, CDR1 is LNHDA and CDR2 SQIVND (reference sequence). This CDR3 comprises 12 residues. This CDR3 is CASALGGYEQYF. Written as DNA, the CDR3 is TGTGCCAGTGCCCTGGGGGGATACGAGCAGTACTTC.

Here the CDR3 DNA reads TGCGCCAGCAGCCAAGAACGACTAGCGGGGGAGCAGTTCTTC. Protein sequence: CASSQERLAGEQFF. The genes are TRBV4-3 and TRBJ2-1; 11 bases fit TRBD2. The CDR3 runs 14 residues. CDR1 and CDR2 (germline): LGHNA, YSLEER. Losses at the gene ends were 0 bases for V and 10 bases for J; bases not matched to a gene: 2.

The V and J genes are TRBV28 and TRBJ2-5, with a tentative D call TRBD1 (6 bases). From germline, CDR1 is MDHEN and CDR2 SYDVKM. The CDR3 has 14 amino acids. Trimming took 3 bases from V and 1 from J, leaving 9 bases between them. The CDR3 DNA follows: TGTGCCAGCAGTTTCATGGACAGCCAAGAGACCCAGTACTTC. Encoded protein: CASSFMDSQETQYF.

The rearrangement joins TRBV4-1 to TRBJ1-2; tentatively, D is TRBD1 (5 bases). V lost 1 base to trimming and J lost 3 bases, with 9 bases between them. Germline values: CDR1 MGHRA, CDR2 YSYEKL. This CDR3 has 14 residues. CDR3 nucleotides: TGCGCCAGCAGCCAAGGAAGAGGGGACTATGGCTACACCTTC. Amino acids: CASSQGRGDYGYTF.

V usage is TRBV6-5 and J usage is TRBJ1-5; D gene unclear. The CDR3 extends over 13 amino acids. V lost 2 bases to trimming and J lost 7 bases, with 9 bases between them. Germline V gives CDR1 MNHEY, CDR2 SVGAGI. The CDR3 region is CASSYGGRQPQHF. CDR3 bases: TGTGCCAGCAGTTACGGCGGTCGGCAGCCCCAGCATTTT.

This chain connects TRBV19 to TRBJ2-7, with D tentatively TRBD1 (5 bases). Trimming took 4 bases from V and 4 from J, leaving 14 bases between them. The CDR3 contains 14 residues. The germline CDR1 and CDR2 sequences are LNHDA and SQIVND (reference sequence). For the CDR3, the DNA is TGTGCCAGTAGTACTGACAGTTTTACTTACGAGCAGTACTTC. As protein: CASSTDSFTYEQYF.

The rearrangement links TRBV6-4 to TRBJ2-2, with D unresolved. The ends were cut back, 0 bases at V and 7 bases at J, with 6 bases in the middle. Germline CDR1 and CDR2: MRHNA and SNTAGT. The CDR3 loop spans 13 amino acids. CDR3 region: CASSDSAVGELFF. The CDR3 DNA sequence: TGTGCCAGCAGTGACTCGGCGGTCGGGGAGCTGTTTTTT.

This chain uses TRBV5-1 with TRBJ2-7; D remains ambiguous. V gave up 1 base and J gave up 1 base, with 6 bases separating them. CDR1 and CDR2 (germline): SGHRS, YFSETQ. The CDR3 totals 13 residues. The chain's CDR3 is CASSLTESYEQYF. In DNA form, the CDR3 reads TGCGCCAGCAGCTTGACGGAGTCCTACGAGCAGTACTTC.

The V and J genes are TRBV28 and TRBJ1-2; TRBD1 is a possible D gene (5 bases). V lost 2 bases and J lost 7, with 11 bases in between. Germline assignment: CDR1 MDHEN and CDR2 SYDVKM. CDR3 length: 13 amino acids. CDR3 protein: CASSLTDGAGYTF. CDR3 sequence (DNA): TGTGCCAGCAGTTTAACTGATGGGGCTGGCTACACCTTC.

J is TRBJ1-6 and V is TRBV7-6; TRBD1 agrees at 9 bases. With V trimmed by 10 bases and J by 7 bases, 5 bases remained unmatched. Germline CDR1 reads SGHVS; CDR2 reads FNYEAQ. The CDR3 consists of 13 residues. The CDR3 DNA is TGTGCCACCCGACAGGGGGGAAATTCACCCCTCCACTTT. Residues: CATRQGGNSPLHF.